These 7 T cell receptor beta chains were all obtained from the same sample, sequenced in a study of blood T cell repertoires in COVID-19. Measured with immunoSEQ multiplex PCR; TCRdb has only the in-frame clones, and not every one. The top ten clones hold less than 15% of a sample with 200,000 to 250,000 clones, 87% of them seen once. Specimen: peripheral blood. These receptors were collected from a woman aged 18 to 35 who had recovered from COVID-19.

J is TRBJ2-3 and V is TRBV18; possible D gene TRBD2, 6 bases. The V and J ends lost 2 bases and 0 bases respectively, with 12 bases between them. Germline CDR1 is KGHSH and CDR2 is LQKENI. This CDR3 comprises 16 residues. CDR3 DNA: TGTGCCAGCTCACCAGGACTACCCCGAAGCACAGATACGCAGTATTTT. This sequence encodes CASSPGLPRSTDTQYF.

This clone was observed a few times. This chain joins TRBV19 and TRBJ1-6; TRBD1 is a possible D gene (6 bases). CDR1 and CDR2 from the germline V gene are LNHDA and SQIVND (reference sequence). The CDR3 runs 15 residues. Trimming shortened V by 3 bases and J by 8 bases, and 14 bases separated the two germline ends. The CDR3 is CASSMDSRADSPLHF. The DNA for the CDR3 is TGTGCCAGTAGTATGGACAGTCGGGCGGATTCACCCCTCCACTTT.

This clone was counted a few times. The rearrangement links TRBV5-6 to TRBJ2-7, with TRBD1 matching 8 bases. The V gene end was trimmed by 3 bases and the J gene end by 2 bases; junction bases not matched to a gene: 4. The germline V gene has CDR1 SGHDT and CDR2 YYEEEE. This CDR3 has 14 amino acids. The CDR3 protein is CASSSGTGAYEQYF. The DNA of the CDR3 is TGTGCCAGCAGCTCCGGGACAGGAGCCTACGAGCAGTACTTC.

CDR3 loop: CASSQARVDSPLHF. The CDR3 bases are TGTGCCAGCAGCCAAGCCAGGGTTGATTCACCCCTCCACTTT. The chain recombines TRBV4-2 with TRBJ1-6, with a weak D call TRBD1 (5 bases). V lost 1 base to trimming and J lost 8 bases, with 9 bases between them. Germline CDR1 reads LGHNA; CDR2 reads YNFKEQ. This CDR3 region has 14 residues.

The CDR3: CASSLDSGLAYTGELFF. As DNA, the CDR3 is TGCGCCAGCAGCTTGGATTCGGGACTAGCATACACCGGGGAGCTGTTTTTT. The J gene is TRBJ2-2, the V gene TRBV5-1, with TRBD2 matching 9 bases. V trimming: 0 bases; J trimming: 3 bases; junction bases outside the gene matches: 6. The germline V gene encodes CDR1 SGHRS and CDR2 YFSETQ. The CDR3 has 17 amino acids.

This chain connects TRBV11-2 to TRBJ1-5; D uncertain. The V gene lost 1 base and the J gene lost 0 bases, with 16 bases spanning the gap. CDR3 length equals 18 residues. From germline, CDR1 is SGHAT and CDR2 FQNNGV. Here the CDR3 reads CASSLGETNANSNQPQHF. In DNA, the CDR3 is TGTGCCAGCAGCTTAGGGGAGACAAATGCGAATAGCAATCAGCCCCAGCATTTT.

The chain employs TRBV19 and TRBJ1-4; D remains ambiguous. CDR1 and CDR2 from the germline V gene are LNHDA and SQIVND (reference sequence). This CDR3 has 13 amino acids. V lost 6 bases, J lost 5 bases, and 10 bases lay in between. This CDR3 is CASRRGLNEKLFF. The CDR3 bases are TGTGCCAGTAGGAGAGGCCTCAATGAAAAACTGTTTTTT.